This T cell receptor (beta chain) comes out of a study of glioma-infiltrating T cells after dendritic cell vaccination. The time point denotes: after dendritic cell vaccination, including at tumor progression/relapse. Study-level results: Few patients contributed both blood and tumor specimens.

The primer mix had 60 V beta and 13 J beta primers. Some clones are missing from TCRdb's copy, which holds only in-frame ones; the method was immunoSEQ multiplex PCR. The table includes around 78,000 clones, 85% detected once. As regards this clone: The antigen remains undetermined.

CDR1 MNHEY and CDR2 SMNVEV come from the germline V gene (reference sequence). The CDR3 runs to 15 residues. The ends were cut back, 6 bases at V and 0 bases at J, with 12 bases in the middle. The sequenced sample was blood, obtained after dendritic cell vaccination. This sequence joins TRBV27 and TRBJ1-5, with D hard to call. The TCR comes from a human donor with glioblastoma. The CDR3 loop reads CASSPGMYSNQPQHF. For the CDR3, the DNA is TGTGCCAGCAGCCCCGGGATGTATAGCAATCAGCCCCAGCATTTT.